A single sample is the source of the 9 T cell receptor beta chains below, sequenced in a study of blood T cell repertoires in COVID-19 (TCRdb year 2020). Libraries were built with the immunoSEQ multiplex PCR assay. The table was pulled from immuneACCESS by TCRdb, which kept in-frame rearrangements only. Such tables lose some clones; where checked, under half of the loss comes from unresolved V genes, and the rest has no known cause. Here the sample has roughly 100,000 clones; roughly 79% occur a single time. The leading ten clones occupy 4% to 6% of the sample. The specimen was peripheral blood. The receptor source for this set is a man older than 75 with COVID-19, enrolled during active disease.

This clone showed up just a few times. The chain links TRBV27 to TRBJ2-6; D ambiguous. Trimming stripped 3 bases from V and 0 bases from J, with 12 bases between. CDR3 length: 17 amino acids. Germline CDR1 is MNHEY and CDR2 is SMNVEV (reference sequence). The CDR3 DNA sequence: TGTGCCAGCAGTTTTGCTGGCACAGCCTCTGGGGCCAACGTCCTGACTTTC. It yields the protein CASSFAGTASGANVLTF.

This clone was seen once. The chain employs TRBV4-2 and TRBJ1-2; TRBD1 aligns across 9 bases. Germline assignment: CDR1 LGHNA and CDR2 YNFKEQ. This CDR3 spans 17 amino acids. The junction had 10 bases not matched to a gene; V was cut back by 0 bases and J by 5 bases. The CDR3 protein is CASSQDHPGQGGYGYTF. The CDR3 region has the DNA TGTGCCAGCAGCCAAGATCATCCGGGACAGGGTGGGTATGGCTACACCTTC.

This chain joins TRBV6-1 and TRBJ2-1, with 8 positions matching TRBD2. Per the germline V gene, CDR1 is MNHNS and CDR2 is SASEGT. The V segment lost 8 bases and the J segment 5 bases; nucleotides outside the gene matches: 11. The CDR3 is made up of 15 amino acids. CDR3 sequence: CASGKSSGLDNEQFF. In nucleotides, the CDR3 is TGTGCCAGCGGAAAATCTAGCGGGCTCGACAATGAGCAGTTCTTC.

The chain is built from TRBV6-5 and TRBJ1-6; 10 bases are shared with TRBD1. CDR3 length equals 14 residues. After removal of 8 bases from V and 11 bases from J, the junction contained 9 bases not matched to a gene. Germline-derived CDR1 and CDR2 are MNHEY and SVGAGI. CDR3 nucleotides: TGTGCCAGCGGTAGACAGGGGGCGATGACACCCCTCCACTTT. Translation: CASGRQGAMTPLHF.

The gene calls are TRBV11-2 and TRBJ2-1, with 9 bases matching TRBD2. Germline trimming cut 1 base from V and 8 bases from J; bases unmatched to any gene: 6. In germline, CDR1 is SGHAT, CDR2 FQNNGV. The CDR3 totals 15 residues. This CDR3 reads CASSLGSGSWDEQFF. As DNA, the CDR3 is TGTGCCAGCAGCTTAGGTAGCGGGAGTTGGGATGAGCAGTTCTTC.

This clone was recorded at least ten times. The rearrangement uses TRBV29-1 and TRBJ2-7; TRBD2 is a possible D gene (6 bases). Germline lookup yields CDR1 SQVTM and CDR2 ANQGSEA. This CDR3 region has 11 residues. V was shortened by 4 bases and J by 7 bases, with 11 bases between the two germline ends. The CDR3 nucleotides read TGCAGCGTTGGGGAGGCCGGGGAGCAGTACTTC. This codes for CSVGEAGEQYF.

The rearrangement joins TRBV9 to TRBJ1-2; 10 positions agree with TRBD1. This CDR3 spans 15 amino acids. CDR1 and CDR2 (germline): SGDLS, YYNGEE. V trimming: 4 bases; J trimming: 7 bases; junction bases outside the gene matches: 10. The chain's CDR3 is CASSPRDRGLGGYTF. DNA of the CDR3: TGTGCCAGCAGCCCCCGGGACAGGGGTCTGGGTGGCTACACCTTC.

This clone was picked up a small number of times. V is TRBV5-4 and J is TRBJ1-1; 8 nucleotides match TRBD1. The V gene's germline CDR1 is SGHNT and CDR2 YYREEE (reference sequence). The CDR3 contains 15 residues. V dropped 4 bases and J dropped 4; count of bases not matched to a gene: 9. In DNA form, the CDR3 reads TGTGCCAGCAGCCAGGGGGCTAAAAAGGGCACTGAAGCTTTCTTT. Amino acids: CASSQGAKKGTEAFF.

The chain carries TRBV18 and TRBJ2-3; 11 bases are shared with TRBD1. Germline V gene lookup returns CDR1 KGHSH and CDR2 LQKENI. The CDR3 totals 16 residues. V was pared by 6 bases and J by 4 bases, with 9 bases of the junction left unmatched. CDR3 residues: CASSKGPGQGADTQYF. The DNA for the CDR3 is TGTGCCAGCTCTAAGGGTCCGGGACAGGGGGCAGATACGCAGTATTTT.